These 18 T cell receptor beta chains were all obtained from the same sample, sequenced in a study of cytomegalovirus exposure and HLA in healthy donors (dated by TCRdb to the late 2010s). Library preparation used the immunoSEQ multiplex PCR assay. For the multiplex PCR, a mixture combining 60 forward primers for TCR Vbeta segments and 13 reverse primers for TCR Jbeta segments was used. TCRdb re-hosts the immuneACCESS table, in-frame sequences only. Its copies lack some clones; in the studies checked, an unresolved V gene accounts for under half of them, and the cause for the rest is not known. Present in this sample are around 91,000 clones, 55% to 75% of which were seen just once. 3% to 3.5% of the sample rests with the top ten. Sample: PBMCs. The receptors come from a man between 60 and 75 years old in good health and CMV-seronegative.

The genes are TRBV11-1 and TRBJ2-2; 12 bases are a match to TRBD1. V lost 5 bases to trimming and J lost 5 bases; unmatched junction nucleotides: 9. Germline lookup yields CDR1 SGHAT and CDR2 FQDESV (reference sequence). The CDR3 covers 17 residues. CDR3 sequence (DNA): TGTGCCAGCAGCCCGCTCGGGACAGGGGGCGCAACCGGGGAGCTGTTTTTT. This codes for CASSPLGTGGATGELFF.

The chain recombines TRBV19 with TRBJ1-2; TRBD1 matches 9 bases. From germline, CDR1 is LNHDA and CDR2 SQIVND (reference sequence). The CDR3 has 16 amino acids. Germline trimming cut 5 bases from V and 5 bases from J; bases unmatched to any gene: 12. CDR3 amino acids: CASSETRTGAGYGYTF. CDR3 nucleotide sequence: TGTGCCAGTAGTGAGACTCGGACAGGGGCCGGGTATGGCTACACCTTC.

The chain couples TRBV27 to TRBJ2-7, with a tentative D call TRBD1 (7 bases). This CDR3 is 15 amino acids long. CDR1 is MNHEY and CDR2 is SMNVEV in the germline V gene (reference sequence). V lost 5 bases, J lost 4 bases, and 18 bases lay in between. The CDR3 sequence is CASSPYGGQRYEQYF. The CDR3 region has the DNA TGTGCCAGCAGTCCATACGGGGGACAGAGATACGAGCAGTACTTC.

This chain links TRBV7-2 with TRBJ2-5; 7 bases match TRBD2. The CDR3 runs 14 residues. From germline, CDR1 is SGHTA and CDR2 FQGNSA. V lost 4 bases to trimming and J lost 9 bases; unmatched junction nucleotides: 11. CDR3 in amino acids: CASSSGTIRTAQYF. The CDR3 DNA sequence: TGTGCCAGCAGCTCGGGGACTATCAGGACGGCCCAGTACTTC.

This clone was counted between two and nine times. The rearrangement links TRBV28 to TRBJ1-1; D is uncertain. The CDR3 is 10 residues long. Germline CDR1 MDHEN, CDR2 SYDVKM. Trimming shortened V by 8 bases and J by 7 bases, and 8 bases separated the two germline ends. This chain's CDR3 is CASLKYEAFF. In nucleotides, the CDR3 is TGTGCCAGCTTAAAATATGAAGCTTTCTTT.

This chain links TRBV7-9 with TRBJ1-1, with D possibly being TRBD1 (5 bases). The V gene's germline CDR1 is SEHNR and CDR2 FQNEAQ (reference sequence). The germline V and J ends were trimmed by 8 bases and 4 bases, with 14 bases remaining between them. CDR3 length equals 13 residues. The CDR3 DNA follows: TGTGCCAGCTCCACGGGGGTGGGCACTGAAGCTTTCTTT. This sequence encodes CASSTGVGTEAFF.

The CDR3 loop reads CASSTYRNSGANVLTF. The CDR3 DNA reads TGTGCCAGCAGTACCTACAGGAACTCTGGGGCCAACGTCCTGACTTTC. V and J are TRBV27 and TRBJ2-6, with a weak D call TRBD1 (5 bases). Trimming left V 5 bases short and J 0 bases short, with 11 bases between. Germline CDR1 is MNHEY and CDR2 is SMNVEV (reference sequence). The CDR3 is 16 amino acids. Drawing the rest from reference TRBV27 and TRBJ2-6, the complete variable domain is EAQVTQNPRYLITVTGKKLTVTCSQNMNHEYMSWYRQDPGLGLRQIYYSMNVEVTDKGDVPEGYKVSRKEKRNFPLILESPSPNQTSLYFCASSTYRNSGANVLTFGAGSRLTVL.

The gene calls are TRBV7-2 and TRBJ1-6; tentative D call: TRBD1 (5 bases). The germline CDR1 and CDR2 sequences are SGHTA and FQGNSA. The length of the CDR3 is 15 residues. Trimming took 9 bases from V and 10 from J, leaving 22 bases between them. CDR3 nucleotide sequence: TGTGCCAGTTTCCCGGTTGGCAGGGTTGACTCACCCCTCCACTTT. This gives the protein CASFPVGRVDSPLHF.

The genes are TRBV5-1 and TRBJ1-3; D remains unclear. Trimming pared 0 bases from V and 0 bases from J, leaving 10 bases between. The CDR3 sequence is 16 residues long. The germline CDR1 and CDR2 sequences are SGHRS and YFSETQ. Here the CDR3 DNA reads TGCGCCAGCAGCTTGGGTCTTCGGGACTCTGGAAACACCATATATTTT. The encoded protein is CASSLGLRDSGNTIYF.

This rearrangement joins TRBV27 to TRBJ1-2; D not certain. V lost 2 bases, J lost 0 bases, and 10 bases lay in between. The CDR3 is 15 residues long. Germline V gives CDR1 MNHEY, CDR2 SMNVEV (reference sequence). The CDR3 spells CASSLGGGANYGYTF. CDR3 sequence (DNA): TGTGCCAGCAGTTTAGGTGGCGGAGCTAACTATGGCTACACCTTC.

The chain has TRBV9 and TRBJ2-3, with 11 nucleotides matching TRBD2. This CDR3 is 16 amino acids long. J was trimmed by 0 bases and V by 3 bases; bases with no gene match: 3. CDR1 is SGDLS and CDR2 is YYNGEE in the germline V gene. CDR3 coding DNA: TGTGCCAGCAGCGACCGACTAGCGGGGAGCACAGATACGCAGTATTTT. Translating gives CASSDRLAGSTDTQYF.

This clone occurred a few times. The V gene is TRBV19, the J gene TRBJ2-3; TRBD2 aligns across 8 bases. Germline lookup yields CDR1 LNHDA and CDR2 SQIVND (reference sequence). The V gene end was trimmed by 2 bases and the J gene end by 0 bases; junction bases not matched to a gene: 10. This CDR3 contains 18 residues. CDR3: CASSIPLGGGSSTDTQYF. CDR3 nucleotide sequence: TGTGCCAGTAGTATACCGCTCGGGGGGGGATCGAGCACAGATACGCAGTATTTT.

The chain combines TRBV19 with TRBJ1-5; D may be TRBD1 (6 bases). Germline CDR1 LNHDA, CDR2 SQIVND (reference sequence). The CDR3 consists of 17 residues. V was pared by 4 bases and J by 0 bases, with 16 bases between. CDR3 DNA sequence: TGTGCCAGTAGTACCCGGGGGAGGGGGTCTAGCAATCAGCCCCAGCATTTT. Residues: CASSTRGRGSSNQPQHF.

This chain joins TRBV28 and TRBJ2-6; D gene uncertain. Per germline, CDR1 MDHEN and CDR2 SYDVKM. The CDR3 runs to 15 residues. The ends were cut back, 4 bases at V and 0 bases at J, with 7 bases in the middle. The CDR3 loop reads CASSSVGSGANVLTF. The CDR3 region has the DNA TGTGCCAGCAGTTCGGTTGGCTCTGGGGCCAACGTCCTGACTTTC. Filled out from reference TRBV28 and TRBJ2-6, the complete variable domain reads DVKVTQSSRYLVKRTGEKVFLECVQDMDHENMFWYRQDPGLGLRLIYFSYDVKMKEKGDIPEGYSVSREKKERFSLILESASTNQTSMYLCASSSVGSGANVLTFGAGSRLTVL.

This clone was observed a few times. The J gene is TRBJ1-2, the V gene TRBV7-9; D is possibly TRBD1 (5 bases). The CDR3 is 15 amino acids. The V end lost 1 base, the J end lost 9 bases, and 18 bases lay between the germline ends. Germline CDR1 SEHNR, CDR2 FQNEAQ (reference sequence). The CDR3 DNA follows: TGTGCCAGCAGCTTAGTGGCGGGGGTGTCCCTGCGCTACACCTTC. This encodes CASSLVAGVSLRYTF.

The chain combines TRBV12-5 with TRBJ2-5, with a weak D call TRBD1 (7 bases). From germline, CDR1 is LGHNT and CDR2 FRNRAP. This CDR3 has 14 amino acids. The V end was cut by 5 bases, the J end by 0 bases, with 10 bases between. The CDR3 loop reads CASGAGQYQETQYF. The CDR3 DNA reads TGTGCTAGTGGTGCGGGACAGTACCAAGAGACCCAGTACTTC.

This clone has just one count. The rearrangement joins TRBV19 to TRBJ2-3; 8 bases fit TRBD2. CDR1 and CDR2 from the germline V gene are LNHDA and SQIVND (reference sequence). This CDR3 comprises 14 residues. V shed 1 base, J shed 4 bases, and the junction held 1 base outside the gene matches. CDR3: CASSIGTSPDTQYF. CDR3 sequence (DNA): TGTGCCAGTAGTATAGGGACTAGCCCAGATACGCAGTATTTT.

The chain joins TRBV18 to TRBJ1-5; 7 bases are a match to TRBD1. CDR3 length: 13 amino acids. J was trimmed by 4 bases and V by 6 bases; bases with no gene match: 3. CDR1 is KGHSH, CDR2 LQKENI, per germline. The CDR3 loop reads CASSPTGNQPQHF. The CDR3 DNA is TGTGCCAGCTCTCCGACAGGGAATCAGCCCCAGCATTTT.